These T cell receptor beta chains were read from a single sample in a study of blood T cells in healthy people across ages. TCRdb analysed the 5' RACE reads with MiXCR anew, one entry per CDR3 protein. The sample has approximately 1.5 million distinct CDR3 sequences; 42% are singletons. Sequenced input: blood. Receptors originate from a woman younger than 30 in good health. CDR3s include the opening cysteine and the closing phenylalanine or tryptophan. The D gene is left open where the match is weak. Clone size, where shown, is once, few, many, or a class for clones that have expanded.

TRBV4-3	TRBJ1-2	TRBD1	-	CASSQNAGRGQGGDGYTF	TGCGCCAGCAGCCAAAACGCAGGAAGGGGGCAAGGGGGAGATGGCTACACCTTC
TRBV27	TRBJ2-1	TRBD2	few	CASRTSGAYNEQFF	TGTGCCAGCAGGACTAGCGGAGCTTACAATGAGCAGTTCTTC
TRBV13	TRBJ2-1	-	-	CASSSFTEPPGYNEQFF	TGTGCCAGCAGCTCCTTCACGGAGCCACCAGGTTACAATGAGCAGTTCTTC
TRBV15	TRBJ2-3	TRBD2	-	CATSSSRASGTRTDTQYF	TGTGCCACCAGCTCATCAAGGGCTAGCGGGACTCGCACAGATACGCAGTATTTT
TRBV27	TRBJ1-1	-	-	CASSSLIPGLNTEAFF	TGTGCCAGCAGTTCACTGATCCCCGGTTTGAACACTGAAGCTTTCTTT
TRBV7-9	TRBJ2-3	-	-	CASSTRRQATTDTQYF	TGTGCCAGCAGCACCCGAAGACAGGCTACCACAGATACGCAGTATTTT
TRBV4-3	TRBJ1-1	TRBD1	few	CASSHMSPGTGLETEAFF	TGCGCCAGCAGCCACATGAGTCCCGGGACAGGGTTGGAGACTGAAGCTTTCTTT
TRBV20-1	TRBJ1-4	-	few	CSAAGRSRGEKLFF	TGCAGTGCCGCTGGCCGCTCTCGAGGTGAAAAACTGTTTTTT
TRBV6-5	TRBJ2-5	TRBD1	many	CASSYIRTGGEETQYF	TGTGCCAGCAGTTACATTAGGACAGGGGGCGAAGAGACCCAGTACTTC
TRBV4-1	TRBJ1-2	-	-	CASSQTGFNYGYTF	TGCGCCAGCAGCCAGACAGGATTTAACTATGGCTACACCTTC
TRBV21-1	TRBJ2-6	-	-	CASSNKVSGANVLTF	TGTGCCAGCAGCAACAAGGTCTCTGGGGCCAACGTCCTGACTTTC
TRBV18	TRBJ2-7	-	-	CASSPQGGINYEQYF	TGTGCCAGCTCACCACAGGGCGGGATTAACTACGAGCAGTACTTC
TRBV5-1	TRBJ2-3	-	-	CASSLGGGLTRSSSTDMQYF	TGCGCCAGCAGCTTGGGGGGCGGACTAACGCGAAGCTCTAGCACAGATATGCAGTATTTT
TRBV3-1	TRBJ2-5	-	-	CASRRQYHNQETQYF	TGTGCCAGCAGACGACAGTACCACAACCAAGAGACCCAGTACTTC
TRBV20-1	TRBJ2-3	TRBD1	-	CSARDLPQGPTTDTQYF	TGCAGTGCTAGAGACCTCCCACAGGGGCCCACCACAGATACGCAGTATTTT
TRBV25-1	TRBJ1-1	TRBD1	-	CASRVTGERNTEAFF	TGTGCCAGCAGAGTTACAGGGGAAAGGAACACTGAAGCTTTCTTT
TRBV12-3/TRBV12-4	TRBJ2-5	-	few	CASSLRARNNEQYF	TGTGCCAGCAGTTTACGAGCGAGGAACAATGAGCAGTACTTC
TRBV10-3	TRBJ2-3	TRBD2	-	CAISEQRLAGGTDTQYF	TGTGCCATCAGTGAGCAACGTCTCGCGGGGGGCACAGATACGCAGTATTTT
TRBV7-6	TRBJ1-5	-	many	CASSLGAGNQPQHF	TGTGCCAGCAGCCTGGGGGCAGGCAATCAGCCCCAGCATTTT
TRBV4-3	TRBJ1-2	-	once	CASSQDLGVKDYGYTF	TGCGCCAGCAGCCAAGATCTGGGCGTCAAGGACTATGGCTACACCTTC
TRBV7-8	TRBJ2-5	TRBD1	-	CASSLQGAKIGQYF	TGTGCCAGCAGCTTACAGGGGGCGAAGATCGGGCAGTACTTC
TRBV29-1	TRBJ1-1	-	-	CSVDRDPGSEAFF	TGCAGCGTGGACCGGGACCCAGGGTCTGAAGCTTTCTTT
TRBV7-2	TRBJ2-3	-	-	CASSLGRTLDTQYF	TGTGCCAGCAGCTTAGGCCGGACCCTGGATACGCAGTATTTT
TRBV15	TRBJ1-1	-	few	CATAGGLNTEAFF	TGTGCCACCGCCGGGGGGCTGAACACTGAAGCTTTCTTT
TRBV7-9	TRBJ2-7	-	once	CASGPGAYEQYF	TGTGCCAGCGGTCCGGGGGCCTACGAGCAGTACTTC
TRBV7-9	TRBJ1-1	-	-	CASNLFQDTEAFF	TGTGCCAGCAACCTTTTTCAGGACACTGAAGCTTTCTTT
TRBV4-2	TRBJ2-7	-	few	CASSLSGTLPYEQYF	TGTGCCAGCAGCCTTTCCGGGACACTCCCCTACGAGCAGTACTTC
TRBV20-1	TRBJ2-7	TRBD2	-	CSARGTSGRTNEQYF	TGCAGTGCTAGAGGGACTAGCGGGAGGACCAATGAGCAGTACTTC
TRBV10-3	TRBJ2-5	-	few	CAISDRDRKETQYF	TGTGCCATCAGTGACCGGGACCGCAAAGAGACCCAGTACTTC
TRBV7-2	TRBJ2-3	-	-	CASSLRSYADTQYF	TGTGCCAGCAGCTTAAGAAGTTACGCAGATACGCAGTATTTT
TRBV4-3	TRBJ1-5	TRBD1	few	CASSQKLRDSFNQPQHF	TGCGCCAGCAGCCAAAAACTTAGGGACAGCTTCAATCAGCCCCAGCATTTT
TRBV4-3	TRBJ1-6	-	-	CASSQDQTRSPLHF	TGCGCCAGCAGCCAAGATCAAACGCGATCACCCCTCCACTTT
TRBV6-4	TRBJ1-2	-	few	CASSDSGSRYTF	TGTGCCAGCAGTGACTCGGGCAGCCGCTACACCTTC
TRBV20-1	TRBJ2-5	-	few	CSARPLFQETQYF	TGCAGTGCTAGACCGTTATTCCAAGAGACCCAGTACTTC
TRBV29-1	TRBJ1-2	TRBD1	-	CSVEKGAYGYTF	TGCAGCGTTGAAAAGGGGGCCTATGGCTACACCTTC
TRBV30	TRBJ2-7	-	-	CAWSVLADEQYF	TGTGCCTGGAGTGTGTTAGCGGACGAGCAGTACTTC
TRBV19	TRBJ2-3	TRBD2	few	CAENVRTSGGPVTDTQYF	TGTGCCGAGAACGTCCGGACTAGCGGGGGGCCGGTCACAGATACGCAGTATTTT
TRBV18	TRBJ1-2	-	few	CASSSGPGDLYGYTF	TGTGCCAGCTCATCTGGACCGGGCGACCTCTATGGCTACACCTTC
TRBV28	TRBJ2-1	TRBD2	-	CASSLLSSGEGKQFF	TGTGCCAGCAGTTTATTGTCTAGCGGTGAGGGGAAGCAGTTCTTC
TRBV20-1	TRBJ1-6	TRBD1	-	CSARGPGQGSRPLHF	TGCAGTGCTAGAGGTCCGGGACAGGGTAGTAGACCCCTCCACTTT
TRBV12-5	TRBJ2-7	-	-	CASDTGYTYEQYF	TGTGCTAGTGACACGGGGTATACCTACGAGCAGTACTTC
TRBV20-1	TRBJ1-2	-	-	CSARKGYRDYGYTF	TGCAGTGCTAGGAAAGGGTATCGAGACTATGGCTACACCTTC
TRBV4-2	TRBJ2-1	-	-	CASSQGTALRYNGQFF	TGTGCCAGCAGCCAAGGAACCGCCCTCCGGTACAATGGGCAGTTCTTC
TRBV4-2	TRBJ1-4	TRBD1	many	CASSQGDSATNEKLFF	TGTGCCAGCAGCCAAGGGGACAGTGCAACTAATGAAAAACTGTTTTTT
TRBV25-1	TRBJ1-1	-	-	CASSDTPEAFF	TGTGCCAGCAGTGATACGCCTGAAGCTTTCTTT
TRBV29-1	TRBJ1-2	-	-	CSVVRGSGYTF	TGCAGCGTTGTCCGTGGATCCGGCTACACCTTC
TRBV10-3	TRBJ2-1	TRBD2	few	CAIRPGLAGAGSYNEQFF	TGTGCCATCAGGCCGGGACTAGCGGGAGCGGGCTCCTACAATGAGCAGTTCTTC
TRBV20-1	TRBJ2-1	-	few	CSASVDTHEQFF	TGCAGTGCTAGCGTCGATACCCATGAGCAGTTCTTC
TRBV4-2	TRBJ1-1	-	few	CASSHIPRGQQNTEAFF	TGTGCCAGCAGCCATATACCTAGGGGACAACAGAACACTGAAGCTTTCTTT
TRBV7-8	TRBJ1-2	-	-	CASSSLGREDYGYTF	TGTGCCAGCAGCTCCCTCGGCAGGGAGGACTATGGCTACACCTTC
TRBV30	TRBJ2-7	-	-	CAGSYQGDEQYF	TGTGCCGGGAGTTACCAGGGCGACGAGCAGTACTTC
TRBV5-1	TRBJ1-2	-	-	CASSLTPMGYYGYTF	TGCGCCAGCAGCCTGACCCCGATGGGATACTATGGCTACACCTTC
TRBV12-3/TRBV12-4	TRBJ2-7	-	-	CASGTRVGYEQYF	TGTGCCAGCGGGACCCGCGTGGGGTACGAGCAGTACTTC
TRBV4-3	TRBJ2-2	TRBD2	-	CASRQRGGFTGELFF	TGCGCCAGCAGACAGCGGGGAGGGTTTACCGGGGAGCTGTTTTTT
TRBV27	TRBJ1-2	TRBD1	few	CASSLGTGIAGYTF	TGTGCCAGCAGTTTAGGGACAGGGATCGCTGGCTACACCTTC